This record looks at one T cell receptor beta chain sequence and its context. V dropped 6 bases and J dropped 4 bases, with 12 bases sitting between them. Per germline, CDR1 MNHEY and CDR2 SVGAGI. The CDR3 is 13 residues long. The data derive from a study of blood T cell repertoires in COVID-19. Study-level information: Acute-phase and convalescent COVID-19 samples originated in the United States, Italy and Spain. Sources were T cells, B-cell-depleted T cells, or PBMCs; the material itself was cDNA or gDNA.

In the original processing: Reference gene primer amplification gave estimated nucleated cell counts. Assay used: immunoSEQ multiplex PCR; TCRdb lists only in-frame clones, some missing. V and J calls and clone size are as listed in that table; D and trimming were resolved from the DNA. The repertoire holds around 71,000 clones, with about 79% as singletons. The genes are TRBV6-5 and TRBJ2-5; D unresolved. Sequencing was performed on peripheral blood. The receptor was isolated from a man aged 70 or older with acute or convalescent COVID-19. CDR3 in amino acids: CASSPAGLETQYF. CDR3 sequence (DNA): TGTGCCAGCAGCCCCGCTGGCCTAGAGACCCAGTACTTC.